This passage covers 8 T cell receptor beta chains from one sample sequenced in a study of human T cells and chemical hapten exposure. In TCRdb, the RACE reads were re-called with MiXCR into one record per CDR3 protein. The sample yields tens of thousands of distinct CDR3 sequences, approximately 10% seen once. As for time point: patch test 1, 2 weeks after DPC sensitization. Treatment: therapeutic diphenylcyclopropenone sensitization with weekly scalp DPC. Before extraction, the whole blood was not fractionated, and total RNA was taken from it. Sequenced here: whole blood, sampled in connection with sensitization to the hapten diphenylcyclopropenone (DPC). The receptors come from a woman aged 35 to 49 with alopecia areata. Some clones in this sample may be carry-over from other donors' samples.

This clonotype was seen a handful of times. The CDR3: CASSQQGANTGELFF. CDR3 DNA: TGTGCCAGCAGCCAACAGGGCGCGAACACCGGGGAGCTGTTTTTT. The chain employs TRBV6-4 and TRBJ2-2; possible D gene TRBD1, 6 bases. In germline, CDR1 is MRHNA, CDR2 SNTAGT. Between the trimmed V and J ends, which lost 6 bases and 0 bases, there was a span of 11 bases. The CDR3 consists of 15 residues.

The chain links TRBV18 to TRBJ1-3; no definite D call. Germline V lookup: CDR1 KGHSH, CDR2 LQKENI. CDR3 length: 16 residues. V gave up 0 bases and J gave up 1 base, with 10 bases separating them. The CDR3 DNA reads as TGTGCCAGCTCACCACCCGGCGACGGTTCTGGAAACACCATATATTTT. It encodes CASSPPGDGSGNTIYF. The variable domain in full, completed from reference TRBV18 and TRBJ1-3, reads NAGVMQNPRHLVRRRGQEARLRCSPMKGHSHVYWYRQLPEEGLKFMVYLQKENIIDESGMPKERFSAEFPKEGPSILRIQQVVRGDSAAYFCASSPPGDGSGNTIYFGEGSWLTVV.

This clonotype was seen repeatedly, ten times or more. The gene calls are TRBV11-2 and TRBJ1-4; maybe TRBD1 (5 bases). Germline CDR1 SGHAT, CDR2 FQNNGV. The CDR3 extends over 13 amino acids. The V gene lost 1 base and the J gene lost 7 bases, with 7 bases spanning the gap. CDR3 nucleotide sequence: TGTGCCAGCAGCTTAGCCGGGGGTGAAAAACTGTTTTTT. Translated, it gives CASSLAGGEKLFF. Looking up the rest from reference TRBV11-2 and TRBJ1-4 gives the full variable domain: EAGVAQSPRYKIIEKRQSVAFWCNPISGHATLYWYQQILGQGPKLLIQFQNNGVVDDSQLPKDRFSAERLKGVDSTLKIQPAKLEDSAVYLCASSLAGGEKLFFGSGTQLSVL.

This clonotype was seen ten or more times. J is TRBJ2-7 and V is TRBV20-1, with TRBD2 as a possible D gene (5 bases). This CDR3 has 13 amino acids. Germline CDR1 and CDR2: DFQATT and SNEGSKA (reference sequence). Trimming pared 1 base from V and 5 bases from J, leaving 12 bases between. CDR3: CSARAPRGHEQYF. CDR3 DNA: TGCAGTGCTAGAGCCCCTAGAGGGCACGAGCAGTACTTC.

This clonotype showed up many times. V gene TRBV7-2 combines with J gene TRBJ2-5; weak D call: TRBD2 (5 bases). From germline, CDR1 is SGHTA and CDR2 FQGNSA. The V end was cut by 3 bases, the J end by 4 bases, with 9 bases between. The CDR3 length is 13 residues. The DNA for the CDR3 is TGTGCCAGCAGCTTGAAGGGAGCAGAGACCCAGTACTTC. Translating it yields CASSLKGAETQYF. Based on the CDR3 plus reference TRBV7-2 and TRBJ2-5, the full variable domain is GAGVSQSPSNKVTEKGKDVELRCDPISGHTALYWYRQSLGQGLEFLIYFQGNSAPDKSGLPSDRFSAERTGGSVSTLTIQRTQQEDSAVYLCASSLKGAETQYFGPGTRLLVL.

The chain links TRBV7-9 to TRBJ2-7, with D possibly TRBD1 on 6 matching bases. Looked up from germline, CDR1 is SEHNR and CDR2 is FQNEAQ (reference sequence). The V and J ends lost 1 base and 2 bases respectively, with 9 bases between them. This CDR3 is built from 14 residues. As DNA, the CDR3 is TGTGCCAGCAGCTTAGACAGGGTTACCTACGAGCAGTACTTC. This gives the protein CASSLDRVTYEQYF.

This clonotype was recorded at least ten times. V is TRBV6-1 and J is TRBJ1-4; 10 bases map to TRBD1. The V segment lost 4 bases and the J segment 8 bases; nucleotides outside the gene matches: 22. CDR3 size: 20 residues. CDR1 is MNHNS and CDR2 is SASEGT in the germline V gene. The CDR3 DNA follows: TGTGCCAGCAGTGCAAGGTACCGCCGGGACAGGGGCCGAGGAGAGGAAAAACTGTTTTTT. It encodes CASSARYRRDRGRGEEKLFF.

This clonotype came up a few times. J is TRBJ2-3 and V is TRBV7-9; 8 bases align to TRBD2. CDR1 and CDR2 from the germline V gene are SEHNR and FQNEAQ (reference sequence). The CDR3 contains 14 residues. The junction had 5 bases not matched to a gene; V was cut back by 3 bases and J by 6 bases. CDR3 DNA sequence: TGTGCCAGCAGCTTGGGCGGGGGGCTCGATACGCAGTATTTT. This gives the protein CASSLGGGLDTQYF.